Below are 5 T cell receptor beta chains sequenced from a single sample in a study of T cell responses to AZD1222 COVID-19 vaccine (dated by TCRdb to the early 2020s). The sample's time point label is to be understood as: baseline before first vaccination. Receptor amplification or capture employed the immunoSEQ multiplex PCR assay. TCRdb retrieved this table from immuneACCESS and kept in-frame rearrangements only. Not all clones are present; in checked studies, unresolved V genes account for under half, and no reason is known for the remainder. The sample table holds 95,000 to 110,000 clones, of which roughly 93% were seen once. 4.5% to 5% of the sample belongs to the ten largest clones. The sample consisted of peripheral blood, taken on day 0 of AZD1222 vaccination. These receptors came from an adult in good health.

The chain uses TRBV5-6 and TRBJ2-3, with D hard to call. V lost 4 bases to trimming and J lost 6 bases, with 6 bases between them. The CDR3 spans 11 residues. In germline, CDR1 is SGHDT, CDR2 YYEEEE. DNA for the CDR3: TGTGCCAGCAGCCGCTCGGATACGCAGTATTTT. It codes for CASSRSDTQYF.

The chain uses TRBV7-2 and TRBJ2-1, with D uncertain. Germline V lookup: CDR1 SGHTA, CDR2 FQGNSA. The CDR3 is 14 amino acids. The V end lost 0 bases, the J end lost 8 bases, and 11 bases lay between the germline ends. CDR3 residues: CASSLAGISYEQFF. DNA for the CDR3: TGTGCCAGCAGCTTAGCGGGGATCTCCTATGAGCAGTTCTTC.

The rearrangement joins TRBV14 to TRBJ1-1, with D perhaps TRBD1 (6 bases). Germline V gene lookup returns CDR1 SGHDN and CDR2 FVKESK. The V end was cut by 0 bases, the J end by 8 bases, with 10 bases between. The CDR3 spans 13 residues. Here the CDR3 DNA reads TGTGCCAGCAGCCAAGAAATGAGGGGGGAAGCTTTCTTT. Translating it yields CASSQEMRGEAFF.

The chain combines TRBV6-6 with TRBJ2-5, with unresolved D. The germline V and J ends were trimmed by 9 bases and 1 base, with 15 bases remaining between them. Germline-derived CDR1 and CDR2 are MNHNY and SVGAGI (reference sequence). The CDR3 length is 14 residues. CDR3 sequence: CASLALGIQETQYF. The CDR3 DNA follows: TGTGCCAGTCTTGCCCTGGGGATCCAAGAGACCCAGTACTTC.

The rearrangement links TRBV18 to TRBJ1-3; the match to TRBD1 covers 7 bases. The germline gives CDR1 KGHSH, CDR2 LQKENI. This CDR3 spans 15 amino acids. V lost 7 bases and J lost 0; bases outside the gene matches: 6. The CDR3 sequence is CASLVGDSSGNTIYF. The DNA of the CDR3 is TGTGCCAGCTTGGTGGGGGACAGCTCTGGAAACACCATATATTTT.